This T cell receptor beta chain appears in the sequencing data of a study of T cell responses to AZD1222 COVID-19 vaccine. Study-wide context: Recipients boosted at about 4 weeks or about 12 weeks are pooled.

General observations from the study: Spike-specific TCR breadth and depth both grew after two AZD1222 doses. Unmutated variant regions are reportedly the target of nearly half of TCRs that are spike-specific.

Of note for this clone: Antigen specificity is unknown.

Sequencing used immunoSEQ multiplex PCR; TCRdb keeps in-frame clones, though not all of them. In the table there are around 130,000 clones, over 90% of which are singletons. This TCR derives from an adult in good health. This sample comprised peripheral blood, obtained on day 0 of AZD1222 vaccination.

CDR3 in amino acids: CASSLDPVRGYTF. The CDR3 nucleotides are TGCGCCAGCAGCCTCGACCCCGTTCGCGGCTACACCTTC. The chain carries TRBV5-1 and TRBJ1-2; D call uncertain. Germline V gene data show CDR1 as SGHRS and CDR2 as YFSETQ. Deletions cut 4 bases from V and 8 bases from J, with 15 bases between. The CDR3 consists of 13 residues. The whole variable domain, remainder taken from reference TRBV5-1 and TRBJ1-2, is KAGVTQTPRYLIKTRGQQVTLSCSPISGHRSVSWYQQTPGQGLQFLFEYFSETQRNKGNFPGRFSGRQFSNSRSEMNVSTLELGDSALYLCASSLDPVRGYTFGSGTRLTVV.